The clone carrying this T cell receptor (beta chain) was detected ten times or more. What it recognizes is unknown. TCRdb re-derived calls from the reads in MiXCR, one entry per CDR3 protein. This table has under 1,400 distinct CDR3 sequences, roughly 19% appearing once. These data belong to a study of liver allograft versus peripheral blood T cells. Study context: Liver transplant recipients had T cell receptor repertoires compared between transplanted liver and peripheral blood.

Study observations and caveats: Liver allografts reportedly held T cell receptor repertoires unlike those in peripheral blood.

Germline V gene lookup returns CDR1 MGHDK and CDR2 SYGVNS. The CDR3 has 11 amino acids. V shed 2 bases and J shed 14 bases, with 7 bases lying between them. The source is a human patient who had a liver transplant. Some T cells may be the graft donor's. V and J are TRBV25-1 and TRBJ2-6; D gene ambiguous. The CDR3 reads CASSELQLLTF. The CDR3 region has the DNA TGTGCCAGCAGTGAACTCCAACTCCTGACTTTC. The variable domain in full, completed from reference TRBV25-1 and TRBJ2-6, reads EADIYQTPRYLVIGTGKKITLECSQTMGHDKMYWYQQDPGMELHLIHYSYGVNSTEKGDLSSESTVSRIRTEHFPLTLESARPSHTSQYLCASSELQLLTFGAGSRLTVL.